The present T cell receptor beta chain was sequenced within a study of Ad26.COV2.S vaccination and SARS-CoV-2 variants. Only in-frame clones appear in the TCRdb table, and some are missing; sequencing was by immunoSEQ multiplex PCR. The sample lists 400,000 to 500,000 clones, approximately 89% occurring once. Treatment given: around 19 received Ad26.COV2.S at low or high dose, single or two shots; 5 received placebo; per-sample allocation not given. Following the first vaccine or placebo injection, samples were taken on day 63. V dropped 3 bases and J dropped 7 bases, with 13 bases sitting between them. The germline CDR1 and CDR2 sequences are SGHRS and YFSETQ. This CDR3 contains 13 residues.

This TCR came from a person between 18 and 65 years old who received the Ad26.COV2.S COVID-19 vaccine or a placebo. The sample here was peripheral blood, taken in a trial of Ad26.COV2.S vaccine versus placebo. This chain connects TRBV5-1 to TRBJ2-5; either TRBD1 or TRBD2 may fit D (6 bases each). The CDR3 is CASSSRLGGTQYF. In DNA form, the CDR3 reads TGCGCCAGCAGCTCGAGACTAGGGGGGACCCAGTACTTC.